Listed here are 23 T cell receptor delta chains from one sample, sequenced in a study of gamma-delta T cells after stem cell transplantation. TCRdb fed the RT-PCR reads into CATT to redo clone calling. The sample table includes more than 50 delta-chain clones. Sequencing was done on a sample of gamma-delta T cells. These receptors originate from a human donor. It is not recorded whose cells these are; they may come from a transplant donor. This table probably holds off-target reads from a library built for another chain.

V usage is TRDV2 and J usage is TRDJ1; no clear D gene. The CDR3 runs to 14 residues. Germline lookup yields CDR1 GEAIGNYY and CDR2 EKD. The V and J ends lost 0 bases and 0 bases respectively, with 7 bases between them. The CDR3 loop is CACDTVLYTDKLIF. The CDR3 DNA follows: TGTGCCTGTGACACCGTACTCTACACCGATAAACTCATCTTT.

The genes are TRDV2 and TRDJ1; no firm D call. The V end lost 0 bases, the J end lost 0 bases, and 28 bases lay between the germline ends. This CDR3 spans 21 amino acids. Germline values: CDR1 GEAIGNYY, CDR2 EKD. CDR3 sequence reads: CACDTLPVESGWKRHTDKLIF. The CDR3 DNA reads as TGTGCCTGTGACACCCTCCCCGTTGAGAGTGGGTGGAAACGCCACACCGATAAACTCATCTTT.

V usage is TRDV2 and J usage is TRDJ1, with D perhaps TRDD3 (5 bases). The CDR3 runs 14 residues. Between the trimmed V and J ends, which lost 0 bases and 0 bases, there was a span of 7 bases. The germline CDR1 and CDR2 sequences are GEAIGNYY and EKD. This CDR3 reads CACDTVGNTDKLIF. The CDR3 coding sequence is TGTGCCTGTGACACCGTGGGGAACACCGATAAACTCATCTTT.

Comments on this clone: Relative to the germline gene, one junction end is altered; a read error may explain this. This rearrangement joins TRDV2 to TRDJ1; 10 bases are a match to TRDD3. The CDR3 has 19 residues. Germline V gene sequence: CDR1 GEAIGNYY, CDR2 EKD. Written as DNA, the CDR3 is TGTGCCTGTGACACCGTGGTACTGGGGGATTCGCCGTACACCAATAAACTCATCTTT. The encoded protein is CACDTVVLGDSPYTNKLIF.

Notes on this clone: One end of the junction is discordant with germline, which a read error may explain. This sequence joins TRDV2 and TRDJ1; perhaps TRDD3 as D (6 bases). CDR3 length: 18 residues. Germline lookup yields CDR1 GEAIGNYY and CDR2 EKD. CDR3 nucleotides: TGTGCCTGTGACAAGGTCGGGGATTTCGATAGGAACACCGATAAACCCATCTTT. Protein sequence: CACDKVGDFDRNTDKPIF.

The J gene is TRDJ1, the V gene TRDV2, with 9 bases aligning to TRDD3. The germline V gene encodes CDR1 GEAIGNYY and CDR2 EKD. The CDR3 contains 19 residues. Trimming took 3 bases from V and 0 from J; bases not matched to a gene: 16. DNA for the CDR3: TGTGCCTGTGACCCCCTACGAGGAATCTGGGGGATTGACACCGATAAACTCATCTTT. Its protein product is CACDPLRGIWGIDTDKLIF.

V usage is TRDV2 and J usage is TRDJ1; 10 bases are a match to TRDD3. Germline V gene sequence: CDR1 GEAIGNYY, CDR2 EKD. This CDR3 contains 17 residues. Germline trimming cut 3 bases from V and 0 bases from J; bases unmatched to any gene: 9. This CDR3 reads CACDALTGGFDTDKLIF. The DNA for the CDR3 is TGTGCCTGTGACGCCCTTACTGGGGGATTCGACACCGATAAACTCATCTTT.

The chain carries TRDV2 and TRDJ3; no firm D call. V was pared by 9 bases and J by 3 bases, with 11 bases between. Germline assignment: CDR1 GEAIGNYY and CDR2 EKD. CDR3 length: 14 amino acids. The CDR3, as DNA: TGTGCCGCCTCGGCAGTCTGGGACACCCGACAGATGTTTTTC. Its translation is CAASAVWDTRQMFF.

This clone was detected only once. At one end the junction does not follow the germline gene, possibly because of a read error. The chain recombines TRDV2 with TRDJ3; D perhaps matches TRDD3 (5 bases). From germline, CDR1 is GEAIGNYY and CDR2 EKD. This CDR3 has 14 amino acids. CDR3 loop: CAASAVWATRQMFF. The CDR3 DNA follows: TGTGCCGCCTCTGCAGTCTGGGCCACCCGACAGATGTTTTTC.

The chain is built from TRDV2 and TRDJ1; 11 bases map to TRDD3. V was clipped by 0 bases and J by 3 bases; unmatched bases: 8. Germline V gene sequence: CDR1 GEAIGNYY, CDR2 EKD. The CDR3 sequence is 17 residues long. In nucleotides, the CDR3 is TGTGCCTGTGACACCGTGGGGGATACGGGGGGACCCGATAAACTCATCTTT. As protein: CACDTVGDTGGPDKLIF.

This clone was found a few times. In nucleotides, the CDR3 is TGTGCCTGTGACACCGTGGGGACCCCCGAGGCCACCGATAAACTCATCTTT. This codes for CACDTVGTPEATDKLIF. The J gene is TRDJ1, the V gene TRDV2; D is perhaps TRDD3 (5 bases). Trimming left V 0 bases short and J 1 base short, with 17 bases between. The CDR3 is 17 amino acids. CDR1 and CDR2 (germline): GEAIGNYY, EKD.

The CDR3 sequence: CACDPLGPGSWDTRQMFF. DNA for the CDR3: TGTGCCTGTGACCCACTGGGGCCCGGCTCCTGGGACACCCGACAGATGTTTTTC. The chain combines TRDV2 with TRDJ3, with 7 bases aligning to TRDD3. The CDR3 runs 18 residues. Losses at the gene ends were 3 bases for V and 0 bases for J; bases not matched to a gene: 7. CDR1 and CDR2 (germline): GEAIGNYY, EKD.

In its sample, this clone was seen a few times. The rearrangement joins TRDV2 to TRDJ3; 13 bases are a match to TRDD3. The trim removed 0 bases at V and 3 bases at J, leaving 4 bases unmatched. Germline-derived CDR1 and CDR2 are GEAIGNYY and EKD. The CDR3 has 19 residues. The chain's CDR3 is CACDTVLGDTHWDTRQMFF. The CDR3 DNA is TGTGCCTGTGACACCGTACTGGGGGATACGCACTGGGACACCCGACAGATGTTTTTC.

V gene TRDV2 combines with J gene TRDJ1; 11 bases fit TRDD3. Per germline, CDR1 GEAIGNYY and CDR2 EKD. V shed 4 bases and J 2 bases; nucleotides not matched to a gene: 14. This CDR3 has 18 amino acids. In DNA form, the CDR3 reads TGTGCCTGTGAAAAACTACTGGGGGATAAAAAGGATACCGATAAACTCATCTTT. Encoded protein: CACEKLLGDKKDTDKLIF.

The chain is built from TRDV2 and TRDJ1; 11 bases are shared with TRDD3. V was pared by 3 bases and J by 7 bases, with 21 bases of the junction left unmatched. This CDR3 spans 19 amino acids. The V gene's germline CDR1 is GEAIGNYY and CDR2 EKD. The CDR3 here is CACDPMPGLGDTGGSKLIF. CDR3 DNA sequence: TGTGCCTGTGACCCCATGCCCGGTCTGGGGGATACCGGAGGGTCTAAACTCATCTTT.

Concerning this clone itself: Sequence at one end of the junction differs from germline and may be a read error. CDR3 protein: CACDKVGDFDRYTDKPIF. CDR3 sequence (DNA): TGTGCCTGTGACAAGGTCGGGGATTTCGATAGGTACACCGATAAACCCATCTTT. The chain recombines TRDV2 with TRDJ1; D is perhaps TRDD3 (6 bases). CDR1 is GEAIGNYY, CDR2 EKD, per germline. The CDR3 spans 18 residues.

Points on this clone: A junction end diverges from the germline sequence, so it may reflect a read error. DNA for the CDR3: TGTGCCTGTGACCCCGCGGAGGCTGGGGGATACGGCTCCTGGGTCACCCGACAGATGTTTTTC. Its protein product is CACDPAEAGGYGSWVTRQMFF. The rearrangement links TRDV2 to TRDJ3, with 12 bases identical to TRDD3. This CDR3 has 21 residues. The germline V gene has CDR1 GEAIGNYY and CDR2 EKD.

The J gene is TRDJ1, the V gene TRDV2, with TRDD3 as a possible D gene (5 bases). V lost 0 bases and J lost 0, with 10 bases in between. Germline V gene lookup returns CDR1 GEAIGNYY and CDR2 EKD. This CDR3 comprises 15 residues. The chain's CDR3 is CACDTLGRNTDKLIF. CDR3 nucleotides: TGTGCCTGTGACACCCTGGGACGCAACACCGATAAACTCATCTTT.

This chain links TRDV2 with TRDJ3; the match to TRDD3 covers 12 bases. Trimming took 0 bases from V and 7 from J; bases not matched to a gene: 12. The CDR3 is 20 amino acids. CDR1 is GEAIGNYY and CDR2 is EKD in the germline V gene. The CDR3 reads CACDTADLGDTHKDTRQMFF. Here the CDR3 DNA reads TGTGCCTGTGACACCGCAGACCTGGGGGATACGCATAAAGACACCCGACAGATGTTTTTC.

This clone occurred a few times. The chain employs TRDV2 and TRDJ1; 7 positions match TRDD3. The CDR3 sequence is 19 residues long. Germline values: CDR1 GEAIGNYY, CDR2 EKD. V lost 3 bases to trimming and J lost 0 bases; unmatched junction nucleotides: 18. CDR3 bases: TGTGCCTGTGACCCAACTGGGTCGGGGGGGATCTTACACACCGATAAACTCATCTTT. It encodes CACDPTGSGGILHTDKLIF.

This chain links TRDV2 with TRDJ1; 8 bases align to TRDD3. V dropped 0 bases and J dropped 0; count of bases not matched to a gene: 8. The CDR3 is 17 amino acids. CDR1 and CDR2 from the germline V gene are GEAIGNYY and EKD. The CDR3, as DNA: TGTGCCTGTGACACCGTGGGATACGGCGGTCACACCGATAAACTCATCTTT. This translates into CACDTVGYGGHTDKLIF.

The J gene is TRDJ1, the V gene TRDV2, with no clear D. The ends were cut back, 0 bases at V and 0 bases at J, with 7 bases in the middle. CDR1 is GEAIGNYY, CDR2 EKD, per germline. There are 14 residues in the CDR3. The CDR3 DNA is TGTGCCTGTGACACCCTGACCCACACCGATAAACTCATCTTT. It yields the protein CACDTLTHTDKLIF.

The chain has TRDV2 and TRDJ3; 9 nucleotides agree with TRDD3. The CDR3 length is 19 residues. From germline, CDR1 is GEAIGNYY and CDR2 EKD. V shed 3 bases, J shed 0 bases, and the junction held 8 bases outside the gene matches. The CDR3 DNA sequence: TGTGCCTGTGACCGTACTGGGGGAATTAGCTCCTGGGACACCCGACAGATGTTTTTC. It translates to CACDRTGGISSWDTRQMFF.